This T cell receptor (beta chain) was obtained from a study of blood T cell repertoires in COVID-19 (dated by TCRdb to 2020 to 2022). Regarding the complete study: Collaborator samples came from the United States, Italy and Spain and covered acute and convalescent phases of COVID-19. The material from the prospective study consisted of cDNA or gDNA derived from T cells, B-cell-depleted T cells, or PBMCs. Deeply sampled blood TCRbeta repertoires from subjects exposed to, actively infected with, or recovered from COVID-19 were included in the dataset. The repertoires were made available in a free public database intended to serve as a resource for research on the immune response to SARS-CoV-2. The samples were drawn from two sources: the first 160 participants of the ongoing ImmuneRACE study, and fewer than 1,500 subjects contributed by 6 global collaborators. Sample metadata almost always included a de-identified subject ID, COVID-19 status, age in years and sex. Where available, HLA class I and class II types were obtained from metadata supplied by the sample provider rather than from assay-based typing.

Each collaborating institution followed its own protocols to collect whole blood in K2EDTA tubes. Collaborator samples were shipped for TCRbeta analysis as frozen whole blood, isolated PBMCs, or DNA extracted from either sample type. This clone was picked up a small number of times. Its antigen remains unidentified. No per-base quality is available; no much larger clone lies one base away. TCRbeta CDR3 regions were amplified from genomic DNA by means of the immunoSEQ Assay, a bias-controlled multiplex PCR. The paper's data handling went like this. The number of nucleated cells in each sample was estimated from the amplification of reference gene primers within the assay. To quantify the absolute abundance of each unique TCRbeta CDR3 rearrangement, sequence reads were collapsed and filtered. For each sample, productive Simpson clonality was calculated as the square root of Simpson's diversity index over productive rearrangements. Drawn from immuneACCESS, this table holds only the in-frame rearrangements with V and J called that TCRdb kept. Clones are partly lost; checked studies trace under half to an unresolved V gene and leave the rest unexplained. That table is the source of V, J and clone size, and D and trimming were worked out from the DNA. For this sample there are 150,000 to 200,000 clones; around 85% appear just once. Jointly, the top ten make up around 8.6% of the sample.

What the research found in general, with its limitations: The quantity of clinical and demographic metadata differed by source and by participant and was supplied without curation.

There are 14 amino acids in the CDR3, from cysteine to phenylalanine inclusive. The kept DNA is CDR3 alone, 42 bases in frame from the first base. The V end loses 2 bases and the J end loses 5 bases, and a stretch of 12 bases separates them. The germline V gene specifies MDHEN as CDR1 and SYDVKM as CDR2. Specimen: peripheral blood. This clonotype originated in a man in his forties or fifties with active or convalescent COVID-19. The chain is assembled from TRBV28 and TRBJ2-5, with TRBD2 perhaps the D gene, on 7 matching bases. The DNA sequence is TGTGCCAGCAGTTTAGTAGGGGGGGCGGAGACCCAGTACTTC. Translated, this is CASSLVGGAETQYF.